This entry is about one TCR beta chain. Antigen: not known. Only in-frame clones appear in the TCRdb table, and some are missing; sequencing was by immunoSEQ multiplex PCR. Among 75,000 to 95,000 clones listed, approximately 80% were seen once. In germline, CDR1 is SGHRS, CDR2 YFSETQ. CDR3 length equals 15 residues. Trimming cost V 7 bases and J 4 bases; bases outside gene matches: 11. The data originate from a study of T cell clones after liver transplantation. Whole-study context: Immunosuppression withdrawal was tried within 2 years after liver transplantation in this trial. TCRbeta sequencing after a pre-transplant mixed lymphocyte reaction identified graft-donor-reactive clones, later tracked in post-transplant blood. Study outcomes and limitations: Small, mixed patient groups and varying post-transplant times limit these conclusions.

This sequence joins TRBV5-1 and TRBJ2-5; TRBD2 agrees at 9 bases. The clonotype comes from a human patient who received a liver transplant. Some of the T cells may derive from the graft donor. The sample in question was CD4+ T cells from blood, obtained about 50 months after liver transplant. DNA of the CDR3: TGCGCCAGCGAAGGCGGGGGGGGGTCGCTAGAGACCCAGTACTTC. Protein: CASEGGGGSLETQYF. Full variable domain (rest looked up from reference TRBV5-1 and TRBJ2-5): KAGVTQTPRYLIKTRGQQVTLSCSPISGHRSVSWYQQTPGQGLQFLFEYFSETQRNKGNFPGRFSGRQFSNSRSEMNVSTLELGDSALYLCASEGGGGSLETQYFGPGTRLLVL.